The clone carrying this T cell receptor (beta chain) has only a few counts. Its target is unknown. The data were produced by immunoSEQ multiplex PCR, yet TCRdb's version contains in-frame clones alone and is incomplete. The sample shows about 38,000 clones, no singletons; the ten largest hold over 5.5%. The related graft donor's blood sample was taken on the day of bone marrow donation. V was cut by 4 bases and J by 0 bases, with 13 bases left in between. There are 16 residues in the CDR3. Germline V CDR1 and CDR2: KGHDR, SFDVKD. These data are taken from a study of T cells after posttransplantation cyclophosphamide. Regarding the study as a whole: Blood and skin or GI T cell repertoires showed limited TRB overlap.

The chain has TRBV24-1 and TRBJ2-3, with a weak D call TRBD1 (6 bases). Sequences were obtained from PBMCs. This receptor was obtained from a young man in good health and a related stem cell transplant donor. The CDR3 region has the DNA TGTGCCACCAGTGAGTTGGACAGCCTTAGCACAGATACGCAGTATTTT. Translation: CATSELDSLSTDTQYF.